These 22 T cell receptor beta chains were sequenced from one sample in a study of response to subunit inactivated influenza vaccine. TCRdb re-analysed the RT-PCR reads in MiXCR, keeping a single row per CDR3 protein. Found here are roughly 760,000 distinct CDR3 sequences, 21% of them singletons; the top ten hold approximately 10%. Material: PBMCs from blood, obtained 5 to 6 days after vaccination. The source of these receptors is a man between 45 and 60 years old who received an inactivated influenza vaccine.

This clonotype has a count of ten or more. V is TRBV5-1 and J is TRBJ2-3; 11 nucleotides agree with TRBD2. This CDR3 has 15 residues. With 2 bases clipped from V and 4 bases from J, the junction kept 3 bases outside the gene matches. Germline CDR1 SGHRS, CDR2 YFSETQ. As DNA, the CDR3 is TGCGCCAGCAGCTTACTAGCGGGAGTGCCAGATACGCAGTATTTT. Protein: CASSLLAGVPDTQYF.

The rearrangement uses TRBV9 and TRBJ2-1, with 8 bases aligning to TRBD2. From germline, CDR1 is SGDLS and CDR2 YYNGEE. This CDR3 has 17 residues. V gave up 3 bases and J gave up 8 bases; unmatched junction bases: 16. The DNA for the CDR3 is TGTGCCAGCAGCGCCTTAGGGGAGCGGGAGCGTGGAGATGAGCAGTTCTTC. This gives the protein CASSALGERERGDEQFF. Drawing the rest from reference TRBV9 and TRBJ2-1, the complete variable domain is DSGVTQTPKHLITATGQRVTLRCSPRSGDLSVYWYQQSLDQGLQFLIQYYNGEERAKGNILERFSAQQFPDLHSELNLSSLELGDSALYFCASSALGERERGDEQFFGPGTRLTVL.

This chain links TRBV29-1 with TRBJ2-2, with no clear D. This CDR3 region has 11 residues. Trimming pared 4 bases from V and 5 bases from J, leaving 5 bases between. Germline V gives CDR1 SQVTM, CDR2 ANQGSEA. This chain's CDR3 is CSVVLTGELFF. DNA of the CDR3: TGCAGCGTTGTCCTAACCGGGGAGCTGTTTTTT.

This clonotype was counted ten times or more. The CDR3 nucleotides are TGTGCCAGCAGCCAACATCGGATCGCAGATACGCAGTATTTT. The encoded protein is CASSQHRIADTQYF. The chain is built from TRBV3-1 and TRBJ2-3; D remains unclear. Deletions cut 2 bases from V and 4 bases from J, with 10 bases between. The CDR3 length is 14 residues. Germline loops: CDR1 LGHDT, CDR2 YNNKEL (reference sequence).

The chain is built from TRBV12-3 or TRBV12-4 and TRBJ1-3; D uncertain. V was clipped by 3 bases and J by 0 bases, with 12 bases between them. This CDR3 is built from 16 residues. The CDR3 region has the DNA TGTGCCAGCAGTTTTTCTGCGGCTCTCTCTGGAAACACCATATATTTT. Residues: CASSFSAALSGNTIYF.

V and J are TRBV20-1 and TRBJ2-1; no definite D call. Trimming shortened V by 6 bases and J by 4 bases, and 13 bases separated the two germline ends. Germline V gene sequence: CDR1 DFQATT, CDR2 SNEGSKA (reference sequence). CDR3 length: 13 amino acids. CDR3 sequence (DNA): TGCAGTGCCGCGGTCGGACCTTACAATGAGCAGTTCTTC. Protein product: CSAAVGPYNEQFF.

This clonotype appeared a few times. The chain has TRBV5-1 and TRBJ1-6, with D tentatively TRBD1 (5 bases). The CDR3 sequence is 13 residues long. Between the trimmed V and J ends, which lost 6 bases and 11 bases, there was a span of 15 bases. Germline V gene lookup returns CDR1 SGHRS and CDR2 YFSETQ. CDR3 residues: CASTAGPTAPLHF. The CDR3 bases are TGCGCCAGCACCGCGGGACCGACGGCACCCCTCCACTTT.

This chain connects TRBV20-1 to TRBJ2-6; 8 bases agree with TRBD1. Trimming cost V 0 bases and J 2 bases; bases outside gene matches: 0. Germline V gene data show CDR1 as DFQATT and CDR2 as SNEGSKA (reference sequence). CDR3 length equals 15 residues. The CDR3 sequence: CSAREQGAGANVLTF. The DNA of the CDR3 is TGCAGTGCTAGAGAACAGGGGGCTGGGGCCAACGTCCTGACTTTC.

This chain joins TRBV27 and TRBJ2-7; TRBD2 matches 14 bases. The CDR3 extends over 15 amino acids. Germline loops: CDR1 MNHEY, CDR2 SMNVEV (reference sequence). Germline trimming cut 2 bases from V and 7 bases from J; bases unmatched to any gene: 4. CDR3 DNA sequence: TGTGCCAGCAGTTTAGGGACTAGCGGGAGAGTAGAGCAGTACTTC. Translating it yields CASSLGTSGRVEQYF.

This sequence joins TRBV28 and TRBJ2-1, with D unclear. V dropped 3 bases and J dropped 10 bases, with 13 bases sitting between them. CDR3 length: 13 residues. The germline V gene has CDR1 MDHEN and CDR2 SYDVKM. CDR3 sequence reads: CASSFASFEEQFF. The CDR3, as DNA: TGTGCCAGCAGTTTCGCCAGTTTCGAGGAGCAGTTCTTC.

This clonotype was observed a few times. The chain couples TRBV12-3 or TRBV12-4 to TRBJ2-1, with a weak D call TRBD2 (6 bases). CDR3 size: 15 residues. Trimming removed 1 base from V and 4 bases from J, with 11 bases in between. CDR3 amino acids: CASSLVSGYYNEQFF. The CDR3 DNA reads TGTGCCAGCAGTTTAGTTAGCGGATATTACAATGAGCAGTTCTTC.

The table lists this clonotype with a few counts. This chain links TRBV6-1 with TRBJ1-3; D is unclear. Germline lookup yields CDR1 MNHNS and CDR2 SASEGT. This CDR3 spans 15 amino acids. V dropped 5 bases and J dropped 2 bases, with 13 bases sitting between them. In nucleotides, the CDR3 is TGTGCCAGCAGTCCCTACCGGAGCCCTGGAAACACCATATATTTT. Translating gives CASSPYRSPGNTIYF.

This clonotype appeared a few times. The chain uses TRBV7-2 and TRBJ1-4, with TRBD1 matching 8 bases. The CDR3 runs 16 residues. CDR1 is SGHTA and CDR2 is FQGNSA in the germline V gene. V lost 6 bases to trimming and J lost 6 bases; unmatched junction nucleotides: 12. The CDR3 coding sequence is TGTGCCAGCAGTCAATACCTCAGGGGGCCTGATGAAAAACTGTTTTTT. Translating it yields CASSQYLRGPDEKLFF.

The chain employs TRBV4-2 and TRBJ2-1, with 9 bases matching TRBD2. The V segment lost 4 bases and the J segment 6 bases; nucleotides outside the gene matches: 10. From germline, CDR1 is LGHNA and CDR2 YNFKEQ. The CDR3 length is 16 residues. The DNA for the CDR3 is TGTGCCAGCAGCCCTCAGACCGTGACTAGCGGCAATGAGCAGTTCTTC. This translates into CASSPQTVTSGNEQFF.

This clonotype has just a few counts. V is TRBV28 and J is TRBJ2-2, with D perhaps matching TRBD1 (6 bases). Trimming took 6 bases from V and 6 from J, leaving 11 bases between them. Germline CDR1 reads MDHEN; CDR2 reads SYDVKM. There are 13 residues in the CDR3. DNA for the CDR3: TGTGCCAGCAGACGTCAGGGGTCCGGGGAGCTGTTTTTT. Translation: CASRRQGSGELFF.

This clonotype appeared many times. The CDR3 reads CSARVFSAYEQYF. The DNA for the CDR3 is TGCAGTGCTAGAGTTTTCAGCGCCTACGAGCAGTACTTC. This chain uses TRBV20-1 with TRBJ2-7, with D hard to call. CDR1 is DFQATT and CDR2 is SNEGSKA in the germline V gene (reference sequence). Deletions cut 1 base from V and 2 bases from J, with 9 bases between. This CDR3 spans 13 amino acids.

The chain couples TRBV2 to TRBJ2-7, with TRBD1 matching over 9 bases. The CDR3 covers 15 residues. V shed 7 bases and J 4 bases; nucleotides not matched to a gene: 11. Germline lookup yields CDR1 SNHLY and CDR2 FYNNEI. CDR3: CASTHSGTGSYEQYF. The CDR3 DNA is TGTGCCAGCACCCATTCCGGGACAGGGTCTTACGAGCAGTACTTC. Supplemented by reference TRBV2 and TRBJ2-7, the full variable domain reads EPEVTQTPSHQVTQMGQEVILRCVPISNHLYFYWYRQILGQKVEFLVSFYNNEISEKSEIFDDQFSVERPDGSNFTLKIRSTKLEDSAMYFCASTHSGTGSYEQYFGPGTRLTVT.

V is TRBV7-2 and J is TRBJ1-2, with D possibly matching TRBD1 (5 bases). The V end lost 6 bases, the J end lost 3 bases, and 11 bases lay between the germline ends. CDR3 length: 13 amino acids. CDR1 and CDR2 from the germline V gene are SGHTA and FQGNSA. The CDR3 region is CASRSTGDYGYTF. DNA of the CDR3: TGTGCCAGCAGATCAACAGGCGACTATGGCTACACCTTC.

This clonotype was detected only a few times. The rearrangement links TRBV5-1 to TRBJ1-6; D uncertain. Germline assignment: CDR1 SGHRS and CDR2 YFSETQ. V gave up 0 bases and J gave up 0 bases, with 13 bases separating them. There are 18 residues in the CDR3. This CDR3 reads CASSLDSLSSSYNSPLHF. CDR3 coding DNA: TGCGCCAGCAGCTTGGATAGTCTTTCCAGCTCCTATAATTCACCCCTCCACTTT. Full variable domain (missing parts from reference TRBV5-1 and TRBJ1-6): KAGVTQTPRYLIKTRGQQVTLSCSPISGHRSVSWYQQTPGQGLQFLFEYFSETQRNKGNFPGRFSGRQFSNSRSEMNVSTLELGDSALYLCASSLDSLSSSYNSPLHFGNGTRLTVT.

CDR3 region: CASSSDGLAGALNEQFF. CDR3 bases: TGTGCCAGCAGCTCTGATGGGCTAGCGGGAGCCCTCAATGAGCAGTTCTTC. This chain connects TRBV7-3 to TRBJ2-1, with 10 bases fitting TRBD2. V trimming: 4 bases; J trimming: 6 bases; junction bases outside the gene matches: 12. CDR3 length: 17 residues. CDR1 and CDR2 from the germline V gene are SGHTA and FQGTGA.

This clonotype was recorded once. CDR3 nucleotide sequence: TGCGCCAGCAGCTTGGCTCCCAGGGGATTATCTGGAAACACCATATATTTT. This codes for CASSLAPRGLSGNTIYF. The V and J genes are TRBV5-1 and TRBJ1-3, with D possibly matching TRBD1 (6 bases). Trimming removed 0 bases from V and 1 base from J, with 14 bases in between. This CDR3 spans 17 amino acids. Looked up from germline, CDR1 is SGHRS and CDR2 is YFSETQ.

This clonotype has ten or more counts. The chain joins TRBV20-1 to TRBJ1-4; no clear D gene. The CDR3 runs to 14 residues. Germline assignment: CDR1 DFQATT and CDR2 SNEGSKA (reference sequence). V was shortened by 7 bases and J by 0 bases, with 12 bases between the two germline ends. CDR3 bases: TGCAGTGTTCTCGACACCGCAACTAATGAAAAACTGTTTTTT. Encoded protein: CSVLDTATNEKLFF.